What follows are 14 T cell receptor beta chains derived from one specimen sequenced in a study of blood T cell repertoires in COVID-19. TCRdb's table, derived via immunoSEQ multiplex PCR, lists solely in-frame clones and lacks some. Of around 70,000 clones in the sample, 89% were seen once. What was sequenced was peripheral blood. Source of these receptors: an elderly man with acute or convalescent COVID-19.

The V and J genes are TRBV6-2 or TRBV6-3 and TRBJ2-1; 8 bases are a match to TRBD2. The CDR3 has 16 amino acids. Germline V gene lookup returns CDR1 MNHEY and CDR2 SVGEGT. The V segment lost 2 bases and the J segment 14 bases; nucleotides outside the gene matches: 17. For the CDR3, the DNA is TGTGCCAGCAGTTACATGGGACTAGAGGTCCGGGGGGATAAGTTCTTC. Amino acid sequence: CASSYMGLEVRGDKFF.

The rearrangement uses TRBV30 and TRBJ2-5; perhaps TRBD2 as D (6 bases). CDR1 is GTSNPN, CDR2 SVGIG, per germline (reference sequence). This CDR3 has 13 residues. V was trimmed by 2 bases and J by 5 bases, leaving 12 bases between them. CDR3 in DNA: TGTGCCTGGAGTAGTCTCGGAGGGGAGACCCAGTACTTC. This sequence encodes CAWSSLGGETQYF.

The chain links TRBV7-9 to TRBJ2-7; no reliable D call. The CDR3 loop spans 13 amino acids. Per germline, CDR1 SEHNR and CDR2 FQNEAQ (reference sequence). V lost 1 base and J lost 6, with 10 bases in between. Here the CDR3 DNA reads TGTGCCAGCAGCTTAGGCCCCTATGGCGAGCAGTACTTC. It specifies CASSLGPYGEQYF.

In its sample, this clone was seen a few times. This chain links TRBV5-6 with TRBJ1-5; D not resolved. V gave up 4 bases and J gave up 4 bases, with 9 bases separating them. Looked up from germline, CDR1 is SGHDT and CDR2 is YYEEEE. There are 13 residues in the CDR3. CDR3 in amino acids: CASSLRLNQPQHF. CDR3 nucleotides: TGTGCCAGCAGCCTCAGGTTAAATCAGCCCCAGCATTTT.

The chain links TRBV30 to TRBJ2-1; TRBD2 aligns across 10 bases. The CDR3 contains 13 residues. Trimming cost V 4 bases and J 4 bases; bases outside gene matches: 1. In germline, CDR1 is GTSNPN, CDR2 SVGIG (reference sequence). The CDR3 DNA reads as TGTGCCTGGACTAGCGGGGGTTACAATGAGCAGTTCTTC. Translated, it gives CAWTSGGYNEQFF.

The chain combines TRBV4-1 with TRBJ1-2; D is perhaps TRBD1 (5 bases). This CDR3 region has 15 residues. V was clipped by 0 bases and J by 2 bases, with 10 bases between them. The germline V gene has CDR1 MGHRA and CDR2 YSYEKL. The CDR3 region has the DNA TGCGCCAGCAGCCAAGATCTGCGGGGCAACTATGGCTACACCTTC. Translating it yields CASSQDLRGNYGYTF.

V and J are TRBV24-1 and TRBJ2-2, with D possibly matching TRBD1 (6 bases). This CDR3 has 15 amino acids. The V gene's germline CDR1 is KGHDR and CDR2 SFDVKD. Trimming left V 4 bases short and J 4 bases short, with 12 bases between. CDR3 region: CATSDPRDTTGELFF. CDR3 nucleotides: TGTGCCACCAGTGACCCCCGGGACACCACCGGGGAGCTGTTTTTT.

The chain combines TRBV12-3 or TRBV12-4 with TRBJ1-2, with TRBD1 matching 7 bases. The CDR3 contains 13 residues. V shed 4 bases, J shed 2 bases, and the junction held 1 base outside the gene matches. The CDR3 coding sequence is TGTGCCAGCAGTTCGGACAGGAACTATGGCTACACCTTC. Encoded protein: CASSSDRNYGYTF.

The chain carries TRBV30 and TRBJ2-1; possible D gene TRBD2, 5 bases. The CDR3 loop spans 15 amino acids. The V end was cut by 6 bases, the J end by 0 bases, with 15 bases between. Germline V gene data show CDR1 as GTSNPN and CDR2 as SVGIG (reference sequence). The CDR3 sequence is CACRSPADSYNEQFF. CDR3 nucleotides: TGTGCCTGCCGTAGTCCAGCGGACTCCTACAATGAGCAGTTCTTC.

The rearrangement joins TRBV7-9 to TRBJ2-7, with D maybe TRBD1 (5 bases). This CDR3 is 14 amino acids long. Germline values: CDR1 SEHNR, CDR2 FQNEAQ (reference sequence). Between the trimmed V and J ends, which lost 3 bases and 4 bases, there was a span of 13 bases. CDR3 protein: CASSFAQGPYEQYF. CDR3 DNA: TGTGCCAGCAGCTTTGCGCAGGGCCCATACGAGCAGTACTTC.

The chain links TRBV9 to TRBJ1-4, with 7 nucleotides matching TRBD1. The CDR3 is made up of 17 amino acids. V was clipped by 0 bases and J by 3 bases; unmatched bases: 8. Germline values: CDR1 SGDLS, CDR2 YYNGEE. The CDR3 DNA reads TGTGCCAGCAGCGTAGGGGTTCGAGGGGGCTCTAATGAAAAACTGTTTTTT. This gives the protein CASSVGVRGGSNEKLFF.

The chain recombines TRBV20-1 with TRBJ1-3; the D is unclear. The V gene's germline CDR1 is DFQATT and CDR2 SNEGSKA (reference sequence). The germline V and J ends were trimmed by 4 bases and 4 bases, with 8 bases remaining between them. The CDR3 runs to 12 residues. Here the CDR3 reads CSATERGNTIYF. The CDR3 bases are TGCAGTGCTACTGAGCGGGGAAACACCATATATTTT.

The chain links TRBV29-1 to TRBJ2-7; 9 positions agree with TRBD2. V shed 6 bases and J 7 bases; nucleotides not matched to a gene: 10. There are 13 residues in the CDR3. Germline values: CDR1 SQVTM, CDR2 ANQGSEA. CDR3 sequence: CSVQREELGEQYF. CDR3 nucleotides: TGCAGCGTCCAGCGGGAGGAGCTGGGAGAGCAGTACTTC.

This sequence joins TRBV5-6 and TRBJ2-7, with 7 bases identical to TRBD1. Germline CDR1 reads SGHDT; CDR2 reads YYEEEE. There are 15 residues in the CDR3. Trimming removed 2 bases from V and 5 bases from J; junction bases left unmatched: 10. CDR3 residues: CASSFRGPSPNEQYF. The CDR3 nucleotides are TGTGCCAGCAGCTTTAGGGGGCCTTCGCCCAACGAGCAGTACTTC.